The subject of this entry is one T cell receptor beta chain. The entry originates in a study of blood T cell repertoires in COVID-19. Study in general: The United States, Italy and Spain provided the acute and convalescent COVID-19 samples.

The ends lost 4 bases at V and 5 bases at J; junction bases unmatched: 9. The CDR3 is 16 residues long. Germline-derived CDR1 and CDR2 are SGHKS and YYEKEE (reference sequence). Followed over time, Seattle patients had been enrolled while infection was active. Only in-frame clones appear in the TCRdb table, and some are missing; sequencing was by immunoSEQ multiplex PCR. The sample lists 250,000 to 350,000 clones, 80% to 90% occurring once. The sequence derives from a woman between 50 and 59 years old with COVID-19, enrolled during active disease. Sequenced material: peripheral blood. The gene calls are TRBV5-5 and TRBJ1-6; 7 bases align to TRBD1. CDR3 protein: CASSRWGDRNNSPLHF. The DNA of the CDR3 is TGTGCCAGCAGCCGGTGGGGGGACAGAAATAATTCACCCCTCCACTTT.